This T cell receptor beta chain was retrieved from a study of blood T cell repertoires in COVID-19. Looking at the study overall: COVID-19 samples collected from the United States, Italy and Spain covered acute and convalescent phases.

Original analysis: From reference gene primer amplification, estimates of nucleated cell counts were derived. The protocol was immunoSEQ multiplex PCR, while the TCRdb copy is restricted to in-frame clones and leaves out a portion. That table supplies the V and J calls and clone size; D and trimming were determined from the DNA. The sample holds more than 150,000 clones, approximately 83% seen once. Germline CDR1 reads MNHEY; CDR2 reads SVGAGI. V lost 7 bases and J 8 bases, leaving 20 bases between the germline ends. This CDR3 is built from 15 residues. This clonotype originated in a woman aged 55-69 years with acute or convalescent COVID-19. The chain combines TRBV6-5 with TRBJ1-4, with a tentative D call TRBD1 (6 bases). Sequenced input: peripheral blood. CDR3 DNA: TGTGCCAGCACCCGGGGGGGCAGTCCAGAAGAAAAACTGTTTTTT. This sequence encodes CASTRGGSPEEKLFF.